Here is one T cell receptor beta chain with its context. What it binds is not known. The CDR3 is made up of 14 amino acids. V shed 4 bases and J shed 4 bases, with 15 bases lying between them. CDR1 SQVTM and CDR2 ANQGSEA come from the germline V gene. The second PCR ran about 6 to 12 cycles with a sample-barcoded 5' primer and J-beta primers. TCRdb independently ran MiXCR on the 5' RACE reads; one entry per CDR3 protein. The sample lists 730,000 or so distinct CDR3 sequences, about 42% seen once, with around a fifth in the top ten. Researchers collected 9.5 to 10 milliliters of peripheral blood from every single donor. The source of the sample is a study of blood T cells in healthy people across ages. General study points: The lack of PBMC sorting stopped any conclusive naive versus antigen-experienced comparison. The long-lived group displayed more naive CD4+ cells, plus higher diversity, than the aged donors did.

Specimen: blood. The clonotype comes from a woman between 55 and 75 years old in good health. V gene TRBV29-1 combines with J gene TRBJ2-3; D is undetermined. CDR3 protein: CSVVDPKGADTQYF. CDR3 in DNA: TGCAGCGTTGTGGACCCAAAGGGTGCAGATACGCAGTATTTT.